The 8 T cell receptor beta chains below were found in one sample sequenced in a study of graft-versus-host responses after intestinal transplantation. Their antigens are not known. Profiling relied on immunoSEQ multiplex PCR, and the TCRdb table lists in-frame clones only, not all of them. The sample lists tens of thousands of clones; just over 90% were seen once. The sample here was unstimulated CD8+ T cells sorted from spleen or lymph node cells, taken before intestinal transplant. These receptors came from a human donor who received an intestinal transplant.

This CDR3 is CATSRTTSGPFGEQFF. The CDR3 DNA sequence: TGTGCCACCAGCAGAACCACTAGCGGCCCTTTCGGTGAGCAGTTCTTC. The chain uses TRBV15 and TRBJ2-1; 8 bases match TRBD2. The germline CDR1 and CDR2 sequences are LNHNV and YYDKDF (reference sequence). This CDR3 spans 16 amino acids. The ends lost 2 bases at V and 9 bases at J; junction bases unmatched: 12.

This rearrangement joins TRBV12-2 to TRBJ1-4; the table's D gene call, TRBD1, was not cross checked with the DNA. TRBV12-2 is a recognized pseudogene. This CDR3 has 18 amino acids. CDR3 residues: CASRLDSGQGGFNEKLFF. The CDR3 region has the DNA TGTGCAAGTCGCTTAGACTCAGGACAGGGGGGGTTTAATGAAAAACTGTTTTTT.

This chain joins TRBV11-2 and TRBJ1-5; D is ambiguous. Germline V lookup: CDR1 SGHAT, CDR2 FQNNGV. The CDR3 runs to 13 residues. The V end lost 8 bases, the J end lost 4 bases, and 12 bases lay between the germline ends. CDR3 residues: CASSRGLNQPQHF. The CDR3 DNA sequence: TGTGCCAGCTCCCGAGGGCTTAATCAGCCCCAGCATTTT.

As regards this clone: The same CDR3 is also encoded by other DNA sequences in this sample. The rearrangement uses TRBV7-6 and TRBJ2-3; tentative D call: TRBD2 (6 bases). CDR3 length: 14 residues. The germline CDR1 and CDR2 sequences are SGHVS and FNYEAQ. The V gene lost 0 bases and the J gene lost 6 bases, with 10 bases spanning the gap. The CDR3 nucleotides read TGTGCCAGCAGCTTAGCGGGGGGAAGGGATACGCAGTATTTT. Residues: CASSLAGGRDTQYF.

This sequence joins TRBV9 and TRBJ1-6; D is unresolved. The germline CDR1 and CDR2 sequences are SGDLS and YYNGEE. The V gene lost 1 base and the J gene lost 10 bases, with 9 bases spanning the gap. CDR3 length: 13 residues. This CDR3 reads CASSVSGLSPLHF. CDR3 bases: TGTGCCAGCAGCGTATCTGGGCTCTCACCCCTCCACTTT.

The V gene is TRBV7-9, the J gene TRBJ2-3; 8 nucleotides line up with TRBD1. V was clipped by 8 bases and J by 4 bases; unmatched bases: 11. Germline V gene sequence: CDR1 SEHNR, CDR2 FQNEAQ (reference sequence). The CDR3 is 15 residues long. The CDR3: CASGSGQGKPDTQYF. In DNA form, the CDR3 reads TGTGCCAGCGGCTCTGGACAGGGTAAGCCAGATACGCAGTATTTT.

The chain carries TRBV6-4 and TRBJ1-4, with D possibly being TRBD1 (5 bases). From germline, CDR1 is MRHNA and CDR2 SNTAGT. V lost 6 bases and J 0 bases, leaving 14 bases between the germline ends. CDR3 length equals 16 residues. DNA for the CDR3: TGTGCCAGCAGATCAAGGGGCGAAGCAACTAATGAAAAACTGTTTTTT. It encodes CASRSRGEATNEKLFF.

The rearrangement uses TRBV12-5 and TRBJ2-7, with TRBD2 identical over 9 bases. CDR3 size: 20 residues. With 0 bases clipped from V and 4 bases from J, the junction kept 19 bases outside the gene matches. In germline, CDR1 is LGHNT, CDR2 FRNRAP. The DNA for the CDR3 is TGTGCTAGTGGTTTGGTACTAGGGACTAGCCAAAACCTAACACAGTACGAGCAGTACTTC. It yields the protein CASGLVLGTSQNLTQYEQYF.